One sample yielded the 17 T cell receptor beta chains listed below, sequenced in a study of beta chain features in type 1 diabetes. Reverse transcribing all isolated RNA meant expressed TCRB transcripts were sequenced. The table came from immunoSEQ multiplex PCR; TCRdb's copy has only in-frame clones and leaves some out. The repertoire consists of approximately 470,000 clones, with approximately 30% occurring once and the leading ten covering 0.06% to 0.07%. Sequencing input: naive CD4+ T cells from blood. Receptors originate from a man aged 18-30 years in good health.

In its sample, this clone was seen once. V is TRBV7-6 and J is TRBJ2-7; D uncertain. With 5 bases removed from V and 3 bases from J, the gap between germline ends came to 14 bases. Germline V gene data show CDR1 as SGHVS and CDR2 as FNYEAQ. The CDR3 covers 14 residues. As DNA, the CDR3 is TGTGCCAGCAGCCCTCGTGGAGTCGGCTACGAGCAGTACTTC. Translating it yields CASSPRGVGYEQYF.

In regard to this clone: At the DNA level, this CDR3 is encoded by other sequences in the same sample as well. CDR3: CAWSVRISSGNTIYF. The CDR3 DNA reads as TGTGCCTGGAGTGTTAGGATTAGCTCTGGAAACACCATATATTTT. The V and J genes are TRBV30 and TRBJ1-3; D is uncertain. This CDR3 region has 15 residues. Germline CDR1 GTSNPN, CDR2 SVGIG (reference sequence). V shed 0 bases and J shed 0 bases, with 9 bases lying between them.

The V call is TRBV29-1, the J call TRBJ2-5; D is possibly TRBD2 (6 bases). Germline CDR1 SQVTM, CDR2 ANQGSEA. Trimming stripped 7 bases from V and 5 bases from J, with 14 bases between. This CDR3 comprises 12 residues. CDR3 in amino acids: CSASEGRETQYF. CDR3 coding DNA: TGCAGCGCCTCTGAGGGGAGGGAGACCCAGTACTTC.

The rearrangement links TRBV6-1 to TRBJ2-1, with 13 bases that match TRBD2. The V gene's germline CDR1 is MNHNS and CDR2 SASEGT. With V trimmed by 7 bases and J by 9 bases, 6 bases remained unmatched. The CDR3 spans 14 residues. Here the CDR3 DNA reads TGTGCCAGCATCTACCGGACTAGCGGGAGTGAGCAGTTCTTC. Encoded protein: CASIYRTSGSEQFF.

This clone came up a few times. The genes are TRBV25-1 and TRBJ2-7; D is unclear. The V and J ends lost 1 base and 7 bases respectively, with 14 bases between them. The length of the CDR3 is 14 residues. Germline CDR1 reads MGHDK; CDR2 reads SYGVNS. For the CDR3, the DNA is TGTGCCAGCAGTGAATTGGGAAGATCTCTTGAGCAGTACTTC. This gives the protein CASSELGRSLEQYF.

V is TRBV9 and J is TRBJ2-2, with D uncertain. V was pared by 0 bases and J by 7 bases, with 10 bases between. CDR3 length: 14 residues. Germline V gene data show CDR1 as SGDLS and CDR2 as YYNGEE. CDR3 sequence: CASSVVDLVGELFF. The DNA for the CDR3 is TGTGCCAGCAGCGTAGTCGATCTCGTCGGGGAGCTGTTTTTT.

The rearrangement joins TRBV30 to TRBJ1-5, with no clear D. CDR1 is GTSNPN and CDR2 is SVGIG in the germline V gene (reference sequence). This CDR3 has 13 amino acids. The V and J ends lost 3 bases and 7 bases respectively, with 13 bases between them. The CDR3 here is CAWSNDNAQPQHF. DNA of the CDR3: TGTGCCTGGAGCAATGACAACGCCCAGCCCCAGCATTTT.

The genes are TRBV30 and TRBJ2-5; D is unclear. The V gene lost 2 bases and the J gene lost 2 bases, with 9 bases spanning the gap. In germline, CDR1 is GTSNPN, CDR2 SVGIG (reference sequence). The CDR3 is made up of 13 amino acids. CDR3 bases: TGTGCCTGGAGTAACGGACCTCAAGAGACCCAGTACTTC. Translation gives CAWSNGPQETQYF.

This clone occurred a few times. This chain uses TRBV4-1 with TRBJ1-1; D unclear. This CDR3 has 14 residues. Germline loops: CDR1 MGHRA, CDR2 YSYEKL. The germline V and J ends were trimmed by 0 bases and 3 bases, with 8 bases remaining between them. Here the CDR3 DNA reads TGCGCCAGCAGCCAAGAACGTGCGGACACTGAAGCTTTCTTT. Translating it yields CASSQERADTEAFF.

CDR3 protein: CASMTEFGAGYTF. The CDR3 DNA reads TGTGCCAGCATGACGGAATTCGGGGCTGGCTACACCTTC. V is TRBV9 and J is TRBJ1-2; D is perhaps TRBD1 (5 bases). Trimming shortened V by 6 bases and J by 7 bases, and 16 bases separated the two germline ends. This CDR3 has 13 amino acids. Germline V gene lookup returns CDR1 SGDLS and CDR2 YYNGEE.

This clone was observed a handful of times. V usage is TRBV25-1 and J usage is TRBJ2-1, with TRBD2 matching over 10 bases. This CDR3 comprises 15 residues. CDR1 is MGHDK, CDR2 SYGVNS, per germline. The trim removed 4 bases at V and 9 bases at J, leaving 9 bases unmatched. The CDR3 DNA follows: TGTGCCAGCAGTGGACCGGGACTAGCGAGACGTGAGCAGTTCTTC. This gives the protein CASSGPGLARREQFF.

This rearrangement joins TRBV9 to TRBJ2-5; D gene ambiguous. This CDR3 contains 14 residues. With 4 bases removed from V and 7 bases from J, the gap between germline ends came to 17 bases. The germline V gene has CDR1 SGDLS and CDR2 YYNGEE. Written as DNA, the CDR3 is TGTGCCAGCAGCCCTTTGATTGGGCCATCGACCCAGTACTTC. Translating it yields CASSPLIGPSTQYF.

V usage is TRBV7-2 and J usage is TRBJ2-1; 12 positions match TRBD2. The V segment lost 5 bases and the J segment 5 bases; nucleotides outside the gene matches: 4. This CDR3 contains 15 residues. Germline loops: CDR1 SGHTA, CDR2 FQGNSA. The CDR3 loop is CASSQGLAGHNEQFF. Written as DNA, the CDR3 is TGTGCCAGCAGCCAGGGACTAGCGGGCCACAATGAGCAGTTCTTC.

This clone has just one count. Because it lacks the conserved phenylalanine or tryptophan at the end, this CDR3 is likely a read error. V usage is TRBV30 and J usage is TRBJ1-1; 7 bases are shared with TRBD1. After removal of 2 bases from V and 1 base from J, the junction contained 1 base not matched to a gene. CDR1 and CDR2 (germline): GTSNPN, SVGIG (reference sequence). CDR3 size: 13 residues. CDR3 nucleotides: TGTGCCTGGAGTCGGGACAGGAACACTGAAGCTTTCCTT. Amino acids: CAWSRDRNTEAFL.

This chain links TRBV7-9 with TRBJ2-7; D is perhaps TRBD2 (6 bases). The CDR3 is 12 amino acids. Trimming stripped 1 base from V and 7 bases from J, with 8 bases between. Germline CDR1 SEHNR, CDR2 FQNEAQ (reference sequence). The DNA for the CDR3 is TGTGCCAGCAGCTTAGGGGGAGGTGAGCAGTACTTC. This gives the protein CASSLGGGEQYF.

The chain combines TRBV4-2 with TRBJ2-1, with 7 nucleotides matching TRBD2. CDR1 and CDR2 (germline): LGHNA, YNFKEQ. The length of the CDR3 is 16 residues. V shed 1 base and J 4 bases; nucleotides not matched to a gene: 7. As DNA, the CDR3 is TGTGCCAGCAGCCAAGGTGGCGGGAGTAGGTACAATGAGCAGTTCTTC. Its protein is CASSQGGGSRYNEQFF.

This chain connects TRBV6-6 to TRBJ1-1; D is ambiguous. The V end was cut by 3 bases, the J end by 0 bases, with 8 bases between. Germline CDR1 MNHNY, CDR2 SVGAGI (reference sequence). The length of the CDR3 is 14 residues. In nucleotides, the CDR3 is TGTGCCAGCAGTTATAAGGCACTGAACACTGAAGCTTTCTTT. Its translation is CASSYKALNTEAFF.